The 20 T cell receptor beta chains reported below all come from one sample, sequenced in a study of early T cells in non-severe SARS-CoV-2 infection. TCRdb recomputed calls from the 5' RACE reads with MiXCR, one row per CDR3 protein. The sample lists some 62,000 distinct CDR3 sequences, 7% to 9.5% seen once, with 13% in the top ten. The material sequenced was whole blood, taken at baseline. The receptor set was obtained from an adult who was a healthcare worker with PCR-confirmed SARS-CoV-2 infection or an uninfected control (not recorded which).

The chain is built from TRBV20-1 and TRBJ1-5, with 7 bases fitting TRBD1. The CDR3 spans 14 residues. From germline, CDR1 is DFQATT and CDR2 SNEGSKA (reference sequence). The V gene end was trimmed by 6 bases and the J gene end by 5 bases; junction bases not matched to a gene: 10. CDR3 nucleotide sequence: TGCAGTGCAATAACGACAGGGCCCTATCAGCCCCAGCATTTT. The encoded protein is CSAITTGPYQPQHF.

The rearrangement joins TRBV10-3 to TRBJ2-3, with D possibly being TRBD2 (5 bases). There are 14 residues in the CDR3. The germline CDR1 and CDR2 sequences are ENHRY and SYGVKD. Trimming took 3 bases from V and 2 from J, leaving 9 bases between them. The chain's CDR3 is CAISDKRFTDTQYF. DNA of the CDR3: TGTGCCATCAGTGACAAGCGGTTCACAGATACGCAGTATTTT.

The table lists this clonotype with many counts. The rearrangement joins TRBV4-1 to TRBJ2-1; D might be TRBD2 (6 bases). The germline V gene encodes CDR1 MGHRA and CDR2 YSYEKL. Trimming pared 0 bases from V and 2 bases from J, leaving 14 bases between. This CDR3 is 17 amino acids long. CDR3 DNA sequence: TGCGCCAGCAGCCAAGATCTCGAACTAGCAGCCTACAATGAGCAGTTCTTC. This codes for CASSQDLELAAYNEQFF.

The chain carries TRBV10-3 and TRBJ2-3; 7 positions match TRBD2. The CDR3 has 15 residues. The J segment lost 2 bases and the V segment lost 7 bases, leaving 9 bases of the junction unmatched. Germline V CDR1 and CDR2: ENHRY, SYGVKD. The CDR3 bases are TGTGCCATCACCAGAGCGGGGTCGGACACAGATACGCAGTATTTT. Its protein product is CAITRAGSDTDTQYF.

This clonotype was picked up many times. The rearrangement links TRBV5-1 to TRBJ2-1; 7 bases map to TRBD1. Unmatched junction bases numbered 10, after V lost 0 bases and J lost 7 bases. Germline CDR1 is SGHRS and CDR2 is YFSETQ. CDR3 length: 16 amino acids. The CDR3 coding sequence is TGCGCCAGCAGCTTGGGGGAGACAGGGCCCGCTAATGAGCAGTTCTTC. This sequence encodes CASSLGETGPANEQFF.

Of note for this clonotype: Mismatch with germline at one junction end may stem from a read error. V and J are TRBV14 and TRBJ2-1, with 9 bases fitting TRBD2. This CDR3 spans 19 amino acids. Germline V gives CDR1 SGHDN, CDR2 FVKESK. The CDR3: CASSQDIILASGDYNEQFF. CDR3 sequence (DNA): TGTGCCAGCAGTCAAGATATCATCTTGGCTAGCGGGGACTACAATGAGCAGTTCTTC.

This clonotype was detected ten times or more. The V and J genes are TRBV12-3 or TRBV12-4 and TRBJ1-5; 8 nucleotides match TRBD1. The ends lost 5 bases at V and 6 bases at J; junction bases unmatched: 12. CDR3 length: 16 amino acids. The CDR3 is CASSTRQGRLGQPQHF. In DNA, the CDR3 is TGTGCCAGCAGTACCCGACAGGGGCGATTAGGTCAGCCCCAGCATTTT.

There are many counts of this clonotype. The chain combines TRBV29-1 with TRBJ2-3; the D is unclear. Germline V gives CDR1 SQVTM, CDR2 ANQGSEA. The V and J ends lost 0 bases and 7 bases respectively, with 11 bases between them. This CDR3 is 13 amino acids long. The CDR3 nucleotides read TGCAGCGTTGAAGAGGGAATAGGGAATACGCAGTATTTT. It translates to CSVEEGIGNTQYF.

The CDR3 spells CSARYAGTGGYTF. In DNA, the CDR3 is TGCAGTGCTAGATATGCGGGGACGGGAGGCTACACCTTC. The rearrangement uses TRBV20-1 and TRBJ1-2; possible D gene TRBD1, 5 bases. Germline CDR1 reads DFQATT; CDR2 reads SNEGSKA (reference sequence). V was clipped by 2 bases and J by 8 bases, with 15 bases between them. The CDR3 sequence is 13 residues long.

The chain combines TRBV12-5 with TRBJ2-3, with D unresolved. V was cut by 2 bases and J by 4 bases, with 10 bases left in between. CDR1 is LGHNT, CDR2 FRNRAP, per germline. The length of the CDR3 is 14 residues. CDR3 loop: CASGLTLVPDTQYF. Written as DNA, the CDR3 is TGTGCTAGTGGTTTGACCCTAGTCCCAGATACGCAGTATTTT.

This clonotype was recorded a few times. Germline and junction disagree at one end, which may indicate a read error. V usage is TRBV7-7 and J usage is TRBJ2-7, with 9 positions matching TRBD1. CDR1 is SSHAT and CDR2 is FNYEAQ in the germline V gene (reference sequence). CDR3 length: 15 amino acids. DNA for the CDR3: TGTGCTAGCAGCCCATCCCATGGGACAGGGTTCGAGCAGTACTTC. This codes for CASSPSHGTGFEQYF. Drawing the rest from reference TRBV7-7 and TRBJ2-7, the complete variable domain is GAGVSQSPRYKVTKRGQDVTLRCDPISSHATLYWYQQALGQGPEFLTYFNYEAQPDKSGLPSDRFSAERPEGSISTLTIQRTEQRDSAMYRCASSPSHGTGFEQYFGPGTRLTVT.

In this sample, this clonotype turned up many times. The chain couples TRBV9 to TRBJ1-3, with D maybe TRBD1 (5 bases). Trimming stripped 4 bases from V and 0 bases from J, with 11 bases between. Germline CDR1 and CDR2: SGDLS and YYNGEE. The CDR3 is made up of 15 amino acids. CDR3 protein: CASSLTQGSGNTIYF. DNA for the CDR3: TGTGCCAGCAGCCTCACTCAGGGCTCTGGAAACACCATATATTTT.

The gene calls are TRBV29-1 and TRBJ2-1, with D perhaps TRBD2 (6 bases). V was shortened by 5 bases and J by 1 base, with 12 bases between the two germline ends. This CDR3 is 14 amino acids long. CDR1 SQVTM and CDR2 ANQGSEA come from the germline V gene. The CDR3 DNA is TGCAGCGTTCTCGGGAGCGGTTCCTACAATGAGCAGTTCTTC. Encoded protein: CSVLGSGSYNEQFF.

This clonotype was observed a handful of times. The rearrangement joins TRBV5-6 to TRBJ2-7; TRBD2 might be the D (6 bases). The germline V gene encodes CDR1 SGHDT and CDR2 YYEEEE. The CDR3 is 13 residues long. Trimming took 4 bases from V and 1 from J, leaving 9 bases between them. In DNA, the CDR3 is TGTGCCAGCAGCCAAGGGACTTCCTACGAGCAGTACTTC. It translates to CASSQGTSYEQYF.

At least ten counts were recorded for this clonotype. The chain combines TRBV5-8 with TRBJ1-2; possible D gene TRBD1, 6 bases. The ends were cut back, 0 bases at V and 4 bases at J, with 7 bases in the middle. The CDR3 contains 13 residues. CDR1 and CDR2 (germline): SGHTS, YDEGEE. CDR3 sequence reads: CASSLETGYGYTF. CDR3 in DNA: TGTGCCAGCAGCTTGGAGACAGGCTATGGCTACACCTTC.

On this clonotype: One base away lies a much larger clone, so this may be a sequencing read error. This sequence joins TRBV11-2 and TRBJ1-4; 7 positions match TRBD1. The CDR3 contains 15 residues. Germline values: CDR1 SGHAT, CDR2 FQNNGV. Trimming removed 8 bases from V and 0 bases from J; junction bases left unmatched: 6. The CDR3 loop reads CASGPGTATNEKLFF. In DNA, the CDR3 is TGTGCCAGCGGCCCCGGGACAGCAACTAATGAAAAACTGTTTTTT.

The V gene is TRBV5-1, the J gene TRBJ1-1; no clear D. CDR1 is SGHRS and CDR2 is YFSETQ in the germline V gene. The CDR3 has 12 amino acids. V lost 0 bases and J lost 8, with 8 bases in between. CDR3 sequence: CASSLDGWEAFF. The CDR3 DNA reads as TGCGCCAGCAGCTTGGATGGATGGGAAGCTTTCTTT.

CDR3 sequence reads: CASSLALAGGALSYGYTF. The CDR3 coding sequence is TGTGCCAGCAGCTTAGCGCTGGCAGGGGGCGCCCTTAGTTATGGCTACACCTTC. The J gene is TRBJ1-2, the V gene TRBV7-2; TRBD1 agrees at 8 bases. The CDR3 extends over 18 amino acids. J was trimmed by 5 bases and V by 0 bases; bases with no gene match: 14. CDR1 and CDR2 (germline): SGHTA, FQGNSA. The full variable domain, rest sourced from reference TRBV7-2 and TRBJ1-2, is GAGVSQSPSNKVTEKGKDVELRCDPISGHTALYWYRQSLGQGLEFLIYFQGNSAPDKSGLPSDRFSAERTGGSVSTLTIQRTQQEDSAVYLCASSLALAGGALSYGYTFGSGTRLTVV.

The chain carries TRBV12-3 or TRBV12-4 and TRBJ2-2; 8 bases fit TRBD1. This CDR3 contains 15 residues. V lost 5 bases to trimming and J lost 5 bases; unmatched junction nucleotides: 7. In nucleotides, the CDR3 is TGTGCCAGCAGTCGACAGGGGTTGAGGACCGGGGAGCTGTTTTTT. This encodes CASSRQGLRTGELFF.

The chain employs TRBV29-1 and TRBJ2-2; D gene uncertain. The CDR3 length is 9 residues. The germline V gene has CDR1 SQVTM and CDR2 ANQGSEA. This CDR3 is CITHGELFF. The CDR3 DNA sequence: TGCATCACCCACGGGGAGCTGTTTTTT.